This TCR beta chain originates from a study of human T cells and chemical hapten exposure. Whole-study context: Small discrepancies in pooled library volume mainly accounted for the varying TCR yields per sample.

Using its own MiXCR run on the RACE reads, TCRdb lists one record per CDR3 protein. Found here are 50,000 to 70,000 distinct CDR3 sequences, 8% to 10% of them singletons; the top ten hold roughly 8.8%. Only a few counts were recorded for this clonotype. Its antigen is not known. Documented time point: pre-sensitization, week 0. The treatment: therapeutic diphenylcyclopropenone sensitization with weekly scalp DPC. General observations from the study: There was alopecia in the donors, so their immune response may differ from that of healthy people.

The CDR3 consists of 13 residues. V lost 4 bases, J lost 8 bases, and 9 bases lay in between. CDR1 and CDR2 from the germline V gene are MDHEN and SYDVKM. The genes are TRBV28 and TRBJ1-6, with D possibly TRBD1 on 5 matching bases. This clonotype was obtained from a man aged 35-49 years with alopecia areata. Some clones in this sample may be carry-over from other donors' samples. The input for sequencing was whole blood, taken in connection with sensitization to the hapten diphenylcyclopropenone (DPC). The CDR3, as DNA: TGTGCCAGCAGTTCCCAGGGTTATTCACCCCTCCACTTT. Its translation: CASSSQGYSPLHF.